This TCR beta chain is from a study of blood T cell repertoires in COVID-19. Germline V gene data show CDR1 as SGHNT and CDR2 as YYREEE (reference sequence). This CDR3 is 13 amino acids long. The V gene lost 0 bases and the J gene lost 4 bases, with 5 bases spanning the gap. This clone showed up just once. Per the authors' pipeline: Amplification of reference gene primers provided the estimated nucleated cell counts. Sequencing was performed with immunoSEQ multiplex PCR; in TCRdb, only in-frame clones are kept and a portion is missing. For V, J and clone size, that table is used; D and trimming come from the DNA. The table lists about 380,000 clones, 80% to 90% of them singletons.

The sequence came from a man in his forties with acute or convalescent COVID-19. Sequences were obtained from peripheral blood. This sequence joins TRBV5-4 and TRBJ1-5, with D possibly matching TRBD1 (5 bases). CDR3 protein: CASSLAGNQPQHF. CDR3 in DNA: TGTGCCAGCAGCTTGGCAGGGAATCAGCCCCAGCATTTT.